This TCR beta chain comes out of a study of CD8+CD57+ T cells in acquired aplastic anemia. Study summary: The DNA of sorted CD4+ and CD8+ cells averaged roughly 3 ug.

Study-level findings and limits: Researchers report that some 31 CD8+ CDR3 sequences appeared in both patients and controls. CD8+ Simpson's diversity showed no significant patient-control difference.

CD8+CD57+ cell expansion, shown by flow cytometry, had occurred in the patients selected for sequencing. There were no patients without severe acquired aplastic anemia. Genomic DNA templated the TCR beta VDJ and CDR3 profiling. In TCRdb, the reads were re-called with MiXCR into one record per CDR3 protein. The data contain approximately 190,000 distinct CDR3 sequences, more than 45% of them seen just once; the ten biggest clones take up approximately 9.4%. As to this clonotype: Its antigen remains unidentified.

The CDR3 sequence is 12 residues long. From germline, CDR1 is SGDLS and CDR2 YYNGEE. Between the trimmed V and J ends, which lost 3 bases and 6 bases, there was a span of 9 bases. The sequenced material came from sorted CD4+, CD8+, or CD8+CD57+ T cells (not recorded which) from PBMCs. The chain carries TRBV9 and TRBJ1-1, with D possibly being TRBD1 (5 bases). The TCR sequence derives from a human donor with aplastic anemia. Here the CDR3 DNA reads TGTGCCAGCAGCGGCCCAGGGTCTGAAGCTTTCTTT. Its translation: CASSGPGSEAFF. Together with reference TRBV9 and TRBJ1-1, the CDR3 gives the full variable domain: DSGVTQTPKHLITATGQRVTLRCSPRSGDLSVYWYQQSLDQGLQFLIQYYNGEERAKGNILERFSAQQFPDLHSELNLSSLELGDSALYFCASSGPGSEAFFGQGTRLTVV.